This is a list of T cell receptor beta chains from one sample in a study of cytomegalovirus exposure and HLA in healthy donors. Clones were sequenced by immunoSEQ multiplex PCR, and TCRdb holds only the in-frame ones, with some missing. Among around 190,000 clones, around 82% were seen once, and the ten largest hold 1.5% to 2%. What was sequenced was PBMCs. These receptors were obtained from a young man in good health and CMV-seronegative. The CDR3 runs from the conserved cysteine through the conserved F or W. Each record gives: clone size, V gene, J gene, CDR3 protein. Clone sizes are given selectively: once, few, many, or a class where the clone is expanded.

-	TRBV10-3	TRBJ1-1	CAISESRGQAEAFF
-	TRBV28	TRBJ2-5	CASSFRLAGGGETQYF
-	TRBV15	TRBJ1-5	CATSRGGGQGVQYSNQPQHF
-	TRBV7-9	TRBJ2-2	CSSSLFHGAGELFF
few	TRBV29-1	TRBJ2-1	CSVALRGFYSEQFF
once	TRBV9	TRBJ2-2	CASSVGGGYGNTGELFF
-	TRBV2	TRBJ2-2	CASSGQGLDTGELFF
-	TRBV19	TRBJ2-1	CASSQRKDRWRFF
once	TRBV7-2	TRBJ1-2	CASSLAWAGEGYTF
-	TRBV6-5	TRBJ1-2	CASSGTGVVHGYTF
-	TRBV27	TRBJ2-1	CASSSHNRVQLGEQFF